These 7 T cell receptor beta chains were sequenced from one sample in a study of glioma-infiltrating T cells after dendritic cell vaccination. Produced via immunoSEQ multiplex PCR; TCRdb's table is partial and in-frame only. Here the sample spans approximately 100,000 clones, roughly 80% being singletons. The sample here was blood, taken before dendritic cell vaccination. These receptors were taken from a human donor with glioblastoma.

The V call is TRBV2, the J call TRBJ2-1; 8 bases are a match to TRBD2. V was clipped by 8 bases and J by 5 bases; unmatched bases: 8. Germline loops: CDR1 SNHLY, CDR2 FYNNEI. This CDR3 spans 14 amino acids. The CDR3 loop reads CASRRIAGNNEQFF. In nucleotides, the CDR3 is TGTGCCAGCCGCCGCATAGCGGGGAACAATGAGCAGTTCTTC.

This clone was detected only a few times. The chain is built from TRBV10-1 and TRBJ2-7; 7 positions match TRBD1. V lost 0 bases and J lost 1; bases outside the gene matches: 6. Looked up from germline, CDR1 is WNHNN and CDR2 is SYGVQD (reference sequence). This CDR3 is 16 amino acids long. The CDR3 coding sequence is TGCGCCAGCAGTGAGTCCAGAGGGGGCGGATCCTACGAGCAGTACTTC. This translates into CASSESRGGGSYEQYF.

The chain has TRBV27 and TRBJ1-2; possibly TRBD1 for D (5 bases). The CDR3 is 13 amino acids. Trimming left V 4 bases short and J 2 bases short, with 8 bases between. CDR1 and CDR2 (germline): MNHEY, SMNVEV (reference sequence). The CDR3 DNA reads as TGTGCCAGCAGTTGGGGGGAGAACTATGGCTACACCTTC. It translates to CASSWGENYGYTF.

The rearrangement joins TRBV5-6 to TRBJ1-4; the match to TRBD1 covers 7 bases. Germline V CDR1 and CDR2: SGHDT, YYEEEE. The CDR3 is 14 residues long. V gave up 3 bases and J gave up 4 bases; unmatched junction bases: 3. DNA for the CDR3: TGTGCCAGCAGCTCGACAGGGTATAATGAAAAACTGTTTTTT. Protein product: CASSSTGYNEKLFF.

The chain uses TRBV5-4 and TRBJ1-4; D remains unclear. V lost 4 bases and J lost 5, with 12 bases in between. CDR3 length: 14 amino acids. Germline V gene sequence: CDR1 SGHNT, CDR2 YYREEE (reference sequence). The DNA for the CDR3 is TGTGCCAGCAGCCGGACCGGGAACAATGAAAAACTGTTTTTT. Translated: CASSRTGNNEKLFF.

The chain couples TRBV4-3 to TRBJ2-6; the match to TRBD2 covers 13 bases. The V segment lost 1 base and the J segment 2 bases; nucleotides outside the gene matches: 11. CDR1 and CDR2 from the germline V gene are LGHNA and YSLEER. There are 21 residues in the CDR3. The CDR3 loop is CASSQVGTSGVGVPGANVLTF. CDR3 nucleotides: TGCGCCAGCAGCCAAGTTGGGACTAGCGGGGTAGGCGTGCCTGGGGCCAACGTCCTGACTTTC.

The chain carries TRBV5-1 and TRBJ2-2, with 10 bases fitting TRBD1. Germline-derived CDR1 and CDR2 are SGHRS and YFSETQ. Losses at the gene ends were 0 bases for V and 6 bases for J; bases not matched to a gene: 5. This CDR3 spans 16 amino acids. The chain's CDR3 is CASSLAGDRGAGELFF. The DNA of the CDR3 is TGCGCCAGCAGCTTGGCCGGGGACAGGGGCGCCGGGGAGCTGTTTTTT. The whole variable domain, remainder taken from reference TRBV5-1 and TRBJ2-2, is KAGVTQTPRYLIKTRGQQVTLSCSPISGHRSVSWYQQTPGQGLQFLFEYFSETQRNKGNFPGRFSGRQFSNSRSEMNVSTLELGDSALYLCASSLAGDRGAGELFFGEGSRLTVL.